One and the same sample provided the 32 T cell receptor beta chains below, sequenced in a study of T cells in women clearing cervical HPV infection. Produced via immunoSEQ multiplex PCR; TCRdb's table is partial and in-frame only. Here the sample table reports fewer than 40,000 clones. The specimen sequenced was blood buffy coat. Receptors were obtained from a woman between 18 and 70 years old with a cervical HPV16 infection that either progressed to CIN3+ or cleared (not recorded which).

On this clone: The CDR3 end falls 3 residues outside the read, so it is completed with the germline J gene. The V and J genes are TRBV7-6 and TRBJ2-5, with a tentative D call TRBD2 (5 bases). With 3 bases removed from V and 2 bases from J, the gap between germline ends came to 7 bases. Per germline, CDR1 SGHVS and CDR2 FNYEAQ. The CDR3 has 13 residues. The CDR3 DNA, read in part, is TGTGCCAGCAGCTTGACTATTCAAGAGACC. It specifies CASSLTIQET. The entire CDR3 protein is CASSLTIQETQYF.

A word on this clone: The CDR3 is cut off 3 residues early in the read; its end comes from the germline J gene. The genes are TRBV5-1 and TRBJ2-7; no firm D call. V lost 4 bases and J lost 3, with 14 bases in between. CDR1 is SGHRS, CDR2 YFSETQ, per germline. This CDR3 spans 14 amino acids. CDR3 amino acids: CASSPAHSIYEQYF. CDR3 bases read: TGCGCCAGCAGCCCCGCCCATAGCATCTACGAG.

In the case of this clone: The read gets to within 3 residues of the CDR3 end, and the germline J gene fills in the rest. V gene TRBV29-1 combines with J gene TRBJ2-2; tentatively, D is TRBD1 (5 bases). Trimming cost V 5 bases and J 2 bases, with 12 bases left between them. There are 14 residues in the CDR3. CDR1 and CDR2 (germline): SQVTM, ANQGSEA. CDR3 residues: CSVQGLLNTGELFF. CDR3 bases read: TGCAGCGTTCAGGGCCTCTTAAACACCGGGGAG.

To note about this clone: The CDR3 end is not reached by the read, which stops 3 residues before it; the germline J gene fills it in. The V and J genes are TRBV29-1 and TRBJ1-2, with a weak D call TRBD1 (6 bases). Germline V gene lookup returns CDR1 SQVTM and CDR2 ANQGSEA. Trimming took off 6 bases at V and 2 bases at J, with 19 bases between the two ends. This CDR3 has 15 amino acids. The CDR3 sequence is CSVPRTDLANYGYTF. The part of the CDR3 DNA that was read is TGCAGCGTACCTCGGACAGACCTTGCGAACTATGGC. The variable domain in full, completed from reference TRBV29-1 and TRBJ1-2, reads SAVISQKPSRDICQRGTSLTIQCQVDSQVTMMFWYRQQPGQSLTLIATANQGSEATYESGFVIDKFPISRPNLTFSTLTVSNMSPEDSSIYLCSVPRTDLANYGYTFGSGTRLTVV.

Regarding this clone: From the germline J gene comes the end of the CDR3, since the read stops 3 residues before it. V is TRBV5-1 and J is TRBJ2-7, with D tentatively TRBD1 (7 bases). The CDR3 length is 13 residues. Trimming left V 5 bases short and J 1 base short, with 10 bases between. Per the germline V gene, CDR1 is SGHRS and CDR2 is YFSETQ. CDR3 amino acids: CASRAGGSYEQYF. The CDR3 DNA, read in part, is TGCGCCAGCAGGGCAGGGGGGTCCTACGAG. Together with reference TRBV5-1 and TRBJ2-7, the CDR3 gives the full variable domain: KAGVTQTPRYLIKTRGQQVTLSCSPISGHRSVSWYQQTPGQGLQFLFEYFSETQRNKGNFPGRFSGRQFSNSRSEMNVSTLELGDSALYLCASRAGGSYEQYFGPGTRLTVT.

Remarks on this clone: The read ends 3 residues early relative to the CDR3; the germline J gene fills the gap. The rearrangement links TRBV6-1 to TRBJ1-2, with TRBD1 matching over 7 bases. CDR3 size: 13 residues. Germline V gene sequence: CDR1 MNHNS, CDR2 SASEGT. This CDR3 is CASSVDREDTYTF. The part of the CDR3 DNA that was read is TGTGCCAGCAGTGTCGACAGGGAAGATACC.

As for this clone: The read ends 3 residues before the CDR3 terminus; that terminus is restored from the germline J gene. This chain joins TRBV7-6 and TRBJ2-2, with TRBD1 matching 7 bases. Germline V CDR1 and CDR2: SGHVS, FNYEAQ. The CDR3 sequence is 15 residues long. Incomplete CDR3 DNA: TGTGCCAGCAGCTTAGCTACAGGGGCTAATGAAAAG. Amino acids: CASSLATGANEK. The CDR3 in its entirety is CASSLATGANEKLFF. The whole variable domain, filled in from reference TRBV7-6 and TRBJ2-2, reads GAGVSQSPRYKVTKRGQDVALRCDPISGHVSLYWYRQALGQGPEFLTYFNYEAQQDKSGLPNDRFSAERPEGSISTLTIQRTEQRDSAMYRCASSLATGANEKLFFGEGSRLTVL.

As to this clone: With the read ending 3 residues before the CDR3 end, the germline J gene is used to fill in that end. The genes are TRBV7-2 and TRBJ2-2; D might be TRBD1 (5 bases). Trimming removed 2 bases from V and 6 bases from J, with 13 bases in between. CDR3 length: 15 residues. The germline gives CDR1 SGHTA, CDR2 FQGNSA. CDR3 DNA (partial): TGTGCCAGCAGCTTATGGGGCGGCGCCCCCGGGGAG. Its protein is CASSLWGGAPGE. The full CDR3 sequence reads CASSLWGGAPGELFF.

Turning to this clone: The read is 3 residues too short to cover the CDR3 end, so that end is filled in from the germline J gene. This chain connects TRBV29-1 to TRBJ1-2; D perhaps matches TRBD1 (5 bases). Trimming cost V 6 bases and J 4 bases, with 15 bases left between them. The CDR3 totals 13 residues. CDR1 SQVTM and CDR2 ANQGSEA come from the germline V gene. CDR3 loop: CSVNGQGGYGYTF. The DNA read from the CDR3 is TGCAGCGTCAATGGGCAGGGAGGCTATGGC.

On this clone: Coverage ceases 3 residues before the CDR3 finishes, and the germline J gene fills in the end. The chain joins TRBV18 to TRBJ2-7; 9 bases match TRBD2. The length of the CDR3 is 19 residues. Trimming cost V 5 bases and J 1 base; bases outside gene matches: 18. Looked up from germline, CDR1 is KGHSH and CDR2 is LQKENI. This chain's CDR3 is CASSSTNRGAGGRSYEQYF. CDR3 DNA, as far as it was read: TGTGCCAGCTCATCTACAAACAGAGGCGCGGGAGGGAGGTCCTACGAG.

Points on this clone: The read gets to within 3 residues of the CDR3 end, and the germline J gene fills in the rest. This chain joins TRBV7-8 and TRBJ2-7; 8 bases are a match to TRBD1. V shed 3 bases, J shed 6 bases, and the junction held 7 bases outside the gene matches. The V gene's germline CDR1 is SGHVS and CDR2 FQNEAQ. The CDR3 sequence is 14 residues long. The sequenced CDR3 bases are TGTGCCAGCAGCTTGAGGACAGGGTACAGCGAG. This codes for CASSLRTGYSE. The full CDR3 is CASSLRTGYSEQYF.

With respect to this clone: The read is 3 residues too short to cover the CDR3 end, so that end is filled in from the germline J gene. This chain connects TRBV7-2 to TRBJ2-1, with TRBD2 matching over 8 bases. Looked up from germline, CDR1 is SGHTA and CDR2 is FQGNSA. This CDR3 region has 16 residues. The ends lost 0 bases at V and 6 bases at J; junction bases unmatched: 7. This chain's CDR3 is CASSLAPAGGLNEQFF. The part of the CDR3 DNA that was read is TGTGCCAGCAGCTTAGCCCCTGCGGGAGGACTCAATGAG.

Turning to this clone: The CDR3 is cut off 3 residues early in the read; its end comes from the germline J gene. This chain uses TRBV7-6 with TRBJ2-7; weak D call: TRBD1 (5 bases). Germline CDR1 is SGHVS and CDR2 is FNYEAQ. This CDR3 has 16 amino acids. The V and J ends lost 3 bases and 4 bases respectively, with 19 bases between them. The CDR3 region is CASSLVDSPDVYEQYF. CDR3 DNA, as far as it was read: TGTGCCAGCAGCTTGGTCGACAGTCCGGACGTTTACGAG.

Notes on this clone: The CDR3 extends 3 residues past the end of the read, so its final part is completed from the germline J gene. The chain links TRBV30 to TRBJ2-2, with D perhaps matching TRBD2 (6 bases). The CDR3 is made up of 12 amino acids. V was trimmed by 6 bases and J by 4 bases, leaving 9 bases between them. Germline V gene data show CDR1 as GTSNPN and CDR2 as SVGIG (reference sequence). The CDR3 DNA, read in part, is TGTGCCTGTGTGCGGGGCACCGGGGAG. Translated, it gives CACVRGTGE. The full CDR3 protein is CACVRGTGELFF.

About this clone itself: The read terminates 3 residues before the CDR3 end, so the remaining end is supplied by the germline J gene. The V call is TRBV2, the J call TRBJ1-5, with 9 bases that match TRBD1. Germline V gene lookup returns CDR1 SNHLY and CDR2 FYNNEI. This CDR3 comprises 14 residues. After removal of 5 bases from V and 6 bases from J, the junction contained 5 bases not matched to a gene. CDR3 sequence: CASSRDRAGQPQHF. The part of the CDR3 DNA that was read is TGTGCCAGCAGTCGGGACAGGGCGGGTCAGCCC.

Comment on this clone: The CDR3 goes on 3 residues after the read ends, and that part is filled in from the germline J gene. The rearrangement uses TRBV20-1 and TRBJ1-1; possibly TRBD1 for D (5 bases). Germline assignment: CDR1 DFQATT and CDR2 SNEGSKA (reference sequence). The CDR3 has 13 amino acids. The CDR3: CSAKAGGGLEAFF. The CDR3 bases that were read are TGCAGTGCTAAGGCGGGGGGAGGATTGGAG.

This CDR3 is CASSLGAGASTDTQYF. Partial CDR3 DNA: TGTGCCAGTAGTTTGGGAGCGGGGGCTAGCACAGATACG. The chain links TRBV19 to TRBJ2-3; 8 nucleotides align to TRBD2. The sequence runs out 3 residues before the end of the CDR3; the remainder is reconstructed from the germline J gene. The germline CDR1 and CDR2 sequences are LNHDA and SQIVND (reference sequence). The V segment lost 5 bases and the J segment 0 bases; nucleotides outside the gene matches: 7. CDR3 length equals 16 residues. Full variable domain (rest looked up from reference TRBV19 and TRBJ2-3): DGGITQSPKYLFRKEGQNVTLSCEQNLNHDAMYWYRQDPGQGLRLIYYSQIVNDFQKGDIAEGYSVSREKKESFPLTVTSAQKNPTAFYLCASSLGAGASTDTQYFGPGTRLTVL.

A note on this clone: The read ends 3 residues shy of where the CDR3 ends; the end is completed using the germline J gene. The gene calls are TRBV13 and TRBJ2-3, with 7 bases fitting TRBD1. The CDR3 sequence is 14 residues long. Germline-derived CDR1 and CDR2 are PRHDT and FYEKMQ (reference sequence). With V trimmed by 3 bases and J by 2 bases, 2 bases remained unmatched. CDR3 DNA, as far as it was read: TGTGCCAGCAGCTTTAGGGGGCACACAGATACG. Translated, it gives CASSFRGHTDT. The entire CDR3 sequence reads CASSFRGHTDTQYF. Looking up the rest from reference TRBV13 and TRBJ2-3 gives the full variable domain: AAGVIQSPRHLIKEKRETATLKCYPIPRHDTVYWYQQGPGQDPQFLISFYEKMQSDKGSIPDRFSAQQFSDYHSELNMSSLELGDSALYFCASSFRGHTDTQYFGPGTRLTVL.

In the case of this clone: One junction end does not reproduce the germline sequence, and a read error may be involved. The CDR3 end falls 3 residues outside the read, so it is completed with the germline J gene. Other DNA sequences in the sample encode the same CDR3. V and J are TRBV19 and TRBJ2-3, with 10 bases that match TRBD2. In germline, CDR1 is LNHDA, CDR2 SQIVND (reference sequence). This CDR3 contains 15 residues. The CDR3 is CASRPPSGGTDTQYF. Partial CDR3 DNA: TGTGCCAGTAGGCCCCCTAGCGGGGGCACAGACACG.

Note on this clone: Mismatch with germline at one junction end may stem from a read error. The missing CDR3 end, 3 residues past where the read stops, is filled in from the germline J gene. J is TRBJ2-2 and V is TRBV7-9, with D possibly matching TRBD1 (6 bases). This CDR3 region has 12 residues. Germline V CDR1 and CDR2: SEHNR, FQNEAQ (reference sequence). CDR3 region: CASSPQVGGLFF. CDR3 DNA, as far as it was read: TGTGCCAGCAGCCCCCAGGTAGGGGGG.

The DNA read from the CDR3 is TGCAGCGTGTCCCGGGGAGGCATGAACACTGAA. Translating gives CSVSRGGMNTE. The entire CDR3 is CSVSRGGMNTEAFF. V usage is TRBV29-1 and J usage is TRBJ1-1, with D uncertain. The CDR3 end falls 3 residues outside the read, so it is completed with the germline J gene. The CDR3 totals 14 residues. Per the germline V gene, CDR1 is SQVTM and CDR2 is ANQGSEA. The V gene lost 6 bases and the J gene lost 0 bases, with 14 bases spanning the gap.

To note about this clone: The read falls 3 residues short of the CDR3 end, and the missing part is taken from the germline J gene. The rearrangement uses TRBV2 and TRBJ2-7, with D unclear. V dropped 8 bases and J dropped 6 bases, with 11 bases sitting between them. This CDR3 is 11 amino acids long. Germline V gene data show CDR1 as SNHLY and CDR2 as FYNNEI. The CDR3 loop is CASVEGGEQYF. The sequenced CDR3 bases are TGTGCCAGCGTCGAAGGCGGCGAG.

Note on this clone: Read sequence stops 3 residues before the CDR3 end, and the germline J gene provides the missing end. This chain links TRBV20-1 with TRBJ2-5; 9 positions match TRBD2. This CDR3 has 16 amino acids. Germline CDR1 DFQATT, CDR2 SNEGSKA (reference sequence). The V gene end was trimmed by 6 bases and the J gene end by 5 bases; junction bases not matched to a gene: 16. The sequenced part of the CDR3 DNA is TGCAGTGCCACATCTTGGACTAGCGCGATGGGGGAGACC. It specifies CSATSWTSAMGET. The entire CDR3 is CSATSWTSAMGETQYF.

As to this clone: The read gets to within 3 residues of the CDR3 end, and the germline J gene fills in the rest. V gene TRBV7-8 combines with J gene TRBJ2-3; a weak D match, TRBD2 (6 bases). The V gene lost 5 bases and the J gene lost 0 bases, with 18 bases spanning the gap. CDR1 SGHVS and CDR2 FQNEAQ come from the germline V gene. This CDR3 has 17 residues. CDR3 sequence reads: CASSRPASASSTDTQYF. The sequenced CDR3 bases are TGTGCCAGCAGCCGCCCCGCTAGCGCCTCTAGCACAGATACG.

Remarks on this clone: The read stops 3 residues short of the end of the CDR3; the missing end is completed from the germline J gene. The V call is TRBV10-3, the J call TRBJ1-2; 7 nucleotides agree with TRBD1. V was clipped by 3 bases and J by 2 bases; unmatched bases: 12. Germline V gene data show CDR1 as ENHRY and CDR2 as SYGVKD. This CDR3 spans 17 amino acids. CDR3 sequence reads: CAISDPSGTATNYGYTF. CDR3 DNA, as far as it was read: TGTGCCATCAGTGATCCCTCCGGGACAGCCACGAACTATGGC.

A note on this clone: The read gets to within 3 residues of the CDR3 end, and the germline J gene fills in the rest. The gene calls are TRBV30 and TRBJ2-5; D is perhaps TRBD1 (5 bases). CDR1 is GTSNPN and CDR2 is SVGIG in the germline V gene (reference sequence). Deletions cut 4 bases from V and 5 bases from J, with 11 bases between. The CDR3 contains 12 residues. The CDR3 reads CAWNQGRETQYF. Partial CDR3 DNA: TGTGCCTGGAACCAGGGCCGGGAGACC.

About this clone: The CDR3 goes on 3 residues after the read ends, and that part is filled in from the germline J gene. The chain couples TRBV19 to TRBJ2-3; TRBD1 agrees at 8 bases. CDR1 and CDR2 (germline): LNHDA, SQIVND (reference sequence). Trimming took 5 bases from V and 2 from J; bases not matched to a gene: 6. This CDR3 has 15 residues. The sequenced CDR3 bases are TGTGCCAGTAGTCCCCAGGGGGCCACCACAGATACG. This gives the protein CASSPQGATTDT. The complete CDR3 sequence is CASSPQGATTDTQYF.

The sequenced part of the CDR3 DNA is TGCAGTGCTAGAGTAGGGGCGGTAAGCAATCAGCCC. Translation gives CSARVGAVSNQP. The whole CDR3 sequence reads CSARVGAVSNQPQHF. The V and J genes are TRBV20-1 and TRBJ1-5, with TRBD1 as a possible D gene (5 bases). The DNA ends 3 residues before the CDR3 does, and the rest of the CDR3 is filled in from the germline J gene. V was trimmed by 1 base and J by 1 base, leaving 11 bases between them. The germline CDR1 and CDR2 sequences are DFQATT and SNEGSKA (reference sequence). CDR3 length: 15 residues.

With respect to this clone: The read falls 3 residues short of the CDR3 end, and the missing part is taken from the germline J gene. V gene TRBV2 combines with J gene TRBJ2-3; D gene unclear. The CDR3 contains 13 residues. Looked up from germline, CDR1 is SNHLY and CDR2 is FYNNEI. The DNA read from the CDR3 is TGTGCCAGCAGTGAGGCAGGCAGTCAGCCG. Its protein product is CASSEAGSQP. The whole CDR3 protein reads CASSEAGSQPQYF. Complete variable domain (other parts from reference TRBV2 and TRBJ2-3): EPEVTQTPSHQVTQMGQEVILRCVPISNHLYFYWYRQILGQKVEFLVSFYNNEISEKSEIFDDQFSVERPDGSNFTLKIRSTKLEDSAMYFCASSEAGSQPQYFGPGTRLTVL.

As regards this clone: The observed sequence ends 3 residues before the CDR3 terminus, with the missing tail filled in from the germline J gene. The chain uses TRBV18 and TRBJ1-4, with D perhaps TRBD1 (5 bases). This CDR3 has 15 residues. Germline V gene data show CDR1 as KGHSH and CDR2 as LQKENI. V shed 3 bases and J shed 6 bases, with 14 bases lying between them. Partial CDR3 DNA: TGTGCCAGCTCACCCCCCGTAGAAGGGGATGAAAAA. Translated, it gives CASSPPVEGDEK. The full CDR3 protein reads CASSPPVEGDEKLFF.

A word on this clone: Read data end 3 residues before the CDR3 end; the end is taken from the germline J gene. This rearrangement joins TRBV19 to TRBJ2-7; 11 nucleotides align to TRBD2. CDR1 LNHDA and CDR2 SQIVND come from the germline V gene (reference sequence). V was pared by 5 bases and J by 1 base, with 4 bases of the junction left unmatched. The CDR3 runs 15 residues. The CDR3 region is CASSGASGRSYEQYF. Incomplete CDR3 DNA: TGTGCCAGTAGTGGGGCTAGCGGGAGGTCCTACGAG.

The DNA read from the CDR3 is TGTGCCAGTAGTCCCCTTCTCGGACAGATCTACGAG. It translates to CASSPLLGQIYE. From start to end, the CDR3 is CASSPLLGQIYEQYF. The J gene is TRBJ2-7, the V gene TRBV19; possible D gene TRBD1, 6 bases. The CDR3 end falls 3 residues outside the read, so it is completed with the germline J gene. V shed 5 bases and J shed 3 bases, with 17 bases lying between them. The length of the CDR3 is 15 residues. CDR1 is LNHDA, CDR2 SQIVND, per germline (reference sequence).